The 2 T cell receptor beta chains below were found in one sample sequenced in a study of blood T cell repertoires in COVID-19. Generated by immunoSEQ multiplex PCR, the TCRdb table keeps only in-frame clones and is missing some. The table shows about 150,000 clones, with 88% occurring only once. The sequenced sample was PBMCs or T cells enriched from blood (not recorded which). These receptors were taken from a woman aged 25 to 39 with acute COVID-19.

V gene TRBV19 combines with J gene TRBJ1-2, with a weak D call TRBD1 (6 bases). The CDR3 runs 15 residues. V was pared by 3 bases and J by 4 bases, with 15 bases between. CDR1 and CDR2 (germline): LNHDA, SQIVND (reference sequence). This chain's CDR3 is CASSIGTQTFYGYTF. As DNA, the CDR3 is TGTGCCAGTAGTATCGGGACACAGACTTTCTATGGCTACACCTTC.

V and J are TRBV4-3 and TRBJ2-2; unclear D gene. Trimming removed 4 bases from V and 6 bases from J, with 9 bases in between. CDR3 length equals 13 residues. Looked up from germline, CDR1 is LGHNA and CDR2 is YSLEER. The CDR3: CASSPGTSGELFF. The CDR3 coding sequence is TGCGCCAGCAGCCCAGGAACCTCCGGGGAGCTGTTTTTT.